Listed below are T cell receptor beta chains from one sample, sequenced in a study of blood T cell repertoires in COVID-19. The method was immunoSEQ multiplex PCR; TCRdb's version includes in-frame clones alone and lacks a portion of them. The profile shows 150,000 or so clones, roughly 83% of them singletons. The source material was peripheral blood. Every receptor here comes from a woman aged 60-70 years with COVID-19, enrolled during active disease. CDR3s include the opening cysteine and the closing phenylalanine or tryptophan. D genes are given only for firm matches.

J gene	V gene	D gene	CDR3 protein	CDR3 DNA
TRBJ1-5	TRBV6-5	NA	CASRQGRNQPQHF	TGTGCCAGCAGACAGGGTAGGAATCAGCCCCAGCATTTT
TRBJ2-3	TRBV27	NA	CASSPGVGTDTQYF	TGTGCCAGCAGTCCGGGGGTAGGCACAGATACGCAGTATTTT
TRBJ1-3	TRBV6-5	NA	CASSGSSGNTIYF	TGTGCCAGCTCGGGGAGCTCTGGAAACACCATATATTTT
TRBJ1-5	TRBV6-2/TRBV6-3	NA	CASSIGGAGQPQHF	TGTGCCAGCAGCATCGGGGGGGCAGGTCAGCCCCAGCATTTT
TRBJ2-1	TRBV25-1	NA	CASSVGGSYNEQFF	TGTGCCAGCAGTGTGGGGGGCTCCTACAATGAGCAGTTCTTC
TRBJ2-2	TRBV11-3	NA	CASSLGGLANTGELFF	TGTGCCAGCAGCTTAGGGGGACTCGCGAACACCGGGGAGCTGTTTTTT
TRBJ2-3	TRBV15	TRBD2	CATSATSARTDTQYF	TGTGCCACCAGCGCTACTAGCGCTCGCACAGATACGCAGTATTTT
TRBJ1-1	TRBV7-8	TRBD1	CASSLYRGTEAFF	TGTGCCAGCAGCTTATACAGGGGCACTGAAGCTTTCTTT
TRBJ2-1	TRBV7-6	NA	CASSSGHRDNNEQFF	TGTGCCAGCAGCTCCGGCCACAGGGACAACAATGAGCAGTTCTTC
TRBJ1-3	TRBV12-5	NA	CASAPPGIVGNTIYF	TGTGCTAGTGCCCCCCCGGGGATAGTTGGAAACACCATATATTTT
TRBJ2-1	TRBV7-2	TRBD2	CASSLWASGETSNEQFF	TGTGCCAGCAGCTTATGGGCTAGCGGGGAGACCAGCAATGAGCAGTTCTTC